These 10 T cell receptor beta chains originate from one sample sequenced in a study of T cell responses to AZD1222 COVID-19 vaccine. Data came from immunoSEQ multiplex PCR; TCRdb stores just in-frame clones and leaves some out. The table has some 170,000 clones, approximately 92% seen once; the top ten hold approximately 2.5%. This specimen was peripheral blood, taken on day 0 of AZD1222 vaccination. These receptors came from an adult in good health.

V and J are TRBV6-6 and TRBJ1-6; D possibly corresponds to TRBD1 (5 bases). With 2 bases removed from V and 6 bases from J, the gap between germline ends came to 11 bases. Germline lookup yields CDR1 MNHNY and CDR2 SVGAGI (reference sequence). There are 15 residues in the CDR3. The CDR3 spells CASSYGGGFNSPLHF. The CDR3 nucleotides are TGTGCCAGCAGTTACGGCGGGGGGTTTAATTCACCCCTCCACTTT.

With respect to this clone: At one end the junction does not follow the germline gene, possibly because of a read error. The chain employs TRBV5-1 and TRBJ1-2, with D possibly TRBD1 on 5 matching bases. Germline V gene data show CDR1 as SGHRS and CDR2 as YFSETQ. This CDR3 comprises 15 residues. This chain's CDR3 is CASNLALGANYGYTF. The DNA of the CDR3 is TGCGCCAGCAACTTGGCCTTAGGGGCTAACTATGGCTACACCTTC.

The chain links TRBV6-5 to TRBJ2-7; possibly TRBD2 for D (5 bases). Germline CDR1 MNHEY, CDR2 SVGAGI. V was shortened by 6 bases and J by 0 bases, with 12 bases between the two germline ends. The CDR3 loop spans 14 amino acids. The DNA of the CDR3 is TGTGCCAGCAGACGACCCGGAGGCTCCTACGAGCAGTACTTC. Translating it yields CASRRPGGSYEQYF.

The J gene is TRBJ1-1, the V gene TRBV29-1, with 8 bases that match TRBD1. The CDR3 is made up of 15 amino acids. V shed 6 bases and J 1 base; nucleotides not matched to a gene: 10. Germline V gene data show CDR1 as SQVTM and CDR2 as ANQGSEA. As DNA, the CDR3 is TGCAGCGTAGCCACAGGGGGGCTACCGAACACTGAAGCTTTCTTT. It codes for CSVATGGLPNTEAFF. The full variable domain, its missing parts supplied by reference TRBV29-1 and TRBJ1-1, is SAVISQKPSRDICQRGTSLTIQCQVDSQVTMMFWYRQQPGQSLTLIATANQGSEATYESGFVIDKFPISRPNLTFSTLTVSNMSPEDSSIYLCSVATGGLPNTEAFFGQGTRLTVV.

The chain has TRBV12-3 or TRBV12-4 and TRBJ2-7, with a tentative D call TRBD2 (6 bases). V gave up 5 bases and J gave up 6 bases, with 11 bases separating them. The CDR3 extends over 12 amino acids. The CDR3 is CASSRAGSEQYF. DNA for the CDR3: TGTGCCAGCAGTCGGGCGGGGAGCGAGCAGTACTTC.

The rearrangement joins TRBV7-8 to TRBJ2-3; D is perhaps TRBD1 (5 bases). CDR1 and CDR2 (germline): SGHVS, FQNEAQ. CDR3 length: 16 amino acids. V lost 5 bases to trimming and J lost 0 bases, with 15 bases between them. Here the CDR3 reads CASSRRVGASTDTQYF. CDR3 DNA: TGTGCCAGCAGCCGTAGAGTAGGGGCAAGCACAGATACGCAGTATTTT.

The chain joins TRBV6-5 to TRBJ2-7, with D unclear. Trimming removed 7 bases at V and 2 bases at J, with 9 bases between. CDR1 and CDR2 (germline): MNHEY, SVGAGI. The CDR3 contains 12 residues. The CDR3 coding sequence is TGTGCCAGCAACCTTAACCCCTACGAGCAGTACTTC. Amino acid sequence: CASNLNPYEQYF.

CDR3 nucleotides: TGTGCCAGTAGTATAGGAGGCAACTATGGCTACACCTTC. This sequence encodes CASSIGGNYGYTF. The chain carries TRBV19 and TRBJ1-2; D unresolved. Looked up from germline, CDR1 is LNHDA and CDR2 is SQIVND (reference sequence). The CDR3 consists of 13 residues. V lost 1 base and J lost 2, with 5 bases in between.

This chain connects TRBV2 to TRBJ1-2; TRBD1 matches at 10 bases. Germline V gene sequence: CDR1 SNHLY, CDR2 FYNNEI. The CDR3 length is 13 residues. V trimming: 8 bases; J trimming: 4 bases; junction bases outside the gene matches: 4. The CDR3 DNA reads as TGTGCCAGCGAGGGACAGGGGCCCTATGGCTACACCTTC. It translates to CASEGQGPYGYTF. The entire variable domain, with the rest obtained from reference TRBV2 and TRBJ1-2, is as follows: EPEVTQTPSHQVTQMGQEVILRCVPISNHLYFYWYRQILGQKVEFLVSFYNNEISEKSEIFDDQFSVERPDGSNFTLKIRSTKLEDSAMYFCASEGQGPYGYTFGSGTRLTVV.

The chain employs TRBV9 and TRBJ2-4; the D gene is possibly TRBD2 (5 bases). This CDR3 is built from 12 residues. V was pared by 0 bases and J by 10 bases, with 8 bases between. CDR1 SGDLS and CDR2 YYNGEE come from the germline V gene. CDR3 bases: TGTGCCAGCAGCGTAGCCGGAGGAATTCAGTACTTC. This gives the protein CASSVAGGIQYF.